This T cell receptor (beta chain) is from a study of T cell responses to AZD1222 COVID-19 vaccine. Study observations and caveats: Researchers report vaccine-associated CD4 TCRs spanning spike, with dominance at 160-218 and 743-854. A mostly white British donor set with more females was recruited, and clonal diversity was possibly underestimated. Two doses of AZD1222 preceded a rise in Spike-specific TCR breadth and depth. Of spike-specific TCRs, nearly half reportedly target regions left unmutated in variants.

V lost 6 bases to trimming and J lost 5 bases; unmatched junction nucleotides: 6. Germline lookup yields CDR1 ENHRY and CDR2 SYGVKD. The CDR3 is 13 amino acids. To note about this clone: Its antigen is as yet unknown.

Data came from immunoSEQ multiplex PCR; TCRdb stores just in-frame clones and leaves some out. The sample consists of around 100,000 clones, around nine tenths of them appearing once. The gene calls are TRBV10-3 and TRBJ1-2, with 7 bases fitting TRBD1. The receptor was derived from an adult who received the MenACWY meningococcal vaccine as a control. The sample was peripheral blood, taken 28 days after the second dose of the MenACWY control vaccine. Here the CDR3 DNA reads TGTGCCATCAGCCGGGACAGTCGATATGGCTACACCTTC. As protein: CAISRDSRYGYTF.